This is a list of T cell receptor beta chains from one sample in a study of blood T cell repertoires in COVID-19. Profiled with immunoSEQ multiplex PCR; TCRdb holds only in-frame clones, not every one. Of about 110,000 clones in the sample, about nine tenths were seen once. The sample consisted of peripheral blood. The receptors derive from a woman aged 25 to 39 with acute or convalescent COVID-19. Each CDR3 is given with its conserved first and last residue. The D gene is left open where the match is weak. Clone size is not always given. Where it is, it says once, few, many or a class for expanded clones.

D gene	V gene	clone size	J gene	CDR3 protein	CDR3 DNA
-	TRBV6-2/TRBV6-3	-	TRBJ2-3	CASSGSTDTQYF	TGTGCCAGCAGTGGTAGTACAGATACGCAGTATTTT
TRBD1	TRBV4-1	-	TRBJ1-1	CASSAVGTGGLNTEAFF	TGCGCCAGCAGCGCGGTGGGGACAGGGGGCTTGAACACTGAAGCTTTCTTT
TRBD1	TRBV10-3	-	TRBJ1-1	CAITKRDRSTEAFF	TGTGCCATCACCAAAAGGGACAGGAGCACTGAAGCTTTCTTT
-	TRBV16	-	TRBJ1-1	CASSVGRLNTEAFF	TGTGCCAGCAGCGTAGGGAGGTTGAACACTGAAGCTTTCTTT
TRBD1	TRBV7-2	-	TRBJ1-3	CASSSQGAYGNTIYF	TGTGCCAGCAGCTCGCAGGGGGCGTATGGAAACACCATATATTTT
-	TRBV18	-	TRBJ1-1	CASSPPERGGGTEAFF	TGTGCCAGCTCACCCCCCGAAAGGGGGGGAGGTACTGAAGCTTTCTTT
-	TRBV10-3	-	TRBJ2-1	CAISSPDIKAGVSGGEQFF	TGTGCCATCAGTTCCCCCGACATAAAAGCAGGGGTATCGGGTGGTGAGCAGTTCTTC
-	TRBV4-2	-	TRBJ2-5	CASSQDSAEQETQYF	TGTGCCAGCAGCCAAGATTCGGCGGAACAAGAGACCCAGTACTTC
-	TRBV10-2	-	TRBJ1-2	CASTSTGPYGYTF	TGCGCCAGCACTTCGACAGGACCCTATGGCTACACCTTC
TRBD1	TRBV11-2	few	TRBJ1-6	CASSLGDRGSPLHF	TGTGCCAGCAGCTTGGGGGACAGGGGCTCACCCCTCCACTTT
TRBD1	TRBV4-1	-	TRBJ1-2	CASRQPGQGSGYTF	TGCGCCAGCAGGCAACCGGGACAGGGGTCTGGCTACACCTTC
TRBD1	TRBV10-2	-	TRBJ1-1	CASSDTGQGRERAFF	TGCGCCAGCAGTGACACGGGACAGGGAAGGGAGAGAGCTTTCTTT
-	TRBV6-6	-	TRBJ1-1	CATIDASFTMNTEAFF	TGTGCCACCATCGACGCTTCATTTACTATGAACACTGAAGCTTTCTTT
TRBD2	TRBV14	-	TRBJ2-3	CASSQYSGVTDTQYF	TGTGCCAGCAGCCAATATAGCGGGGTCACAGATACGCAGTATTTT
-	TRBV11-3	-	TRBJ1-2	CASSSRGGGDSYGYTF	TGTGCCAGCAGCTCGAGGGGGGGTGGAGATTCCTATGGCTACACCTTC
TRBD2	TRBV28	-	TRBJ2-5	CASSGGGWGTQYF	TGTGCCAGCAGTGGGGGGGGATGGGGGACCCAGTACTTC
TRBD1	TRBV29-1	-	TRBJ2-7	CSVEGWTGQTYEQYF	TGCAGCGTTGAAGGTTGGACAGGGCAAACCTACGAGCAGTACTTC
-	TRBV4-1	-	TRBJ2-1	CASSQPTSSNEQFF	TGCGCCAGCAGCCAACCCACTAGTTCCAATGAGCAGTTCTTC
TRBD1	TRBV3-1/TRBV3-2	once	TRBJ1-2	CASSQSPGTGGSYTF	TGTGCCAGCAGCCAAAGCCCAGGGACAGGAGGTAGCTACACCTTC
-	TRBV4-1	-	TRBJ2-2	CASSHDSGGELFF	TGCGCCAGCAGCCATGACAGTGGGGGGGAGCTGTTTTTT
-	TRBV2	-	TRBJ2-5	CASLVAEETQYF	TGTGCCAGCCTCGTGGCGGAAGAGACCCAGTACTTC
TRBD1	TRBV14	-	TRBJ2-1	CASRGAGGESSYNEQFF	TGTGCCAGCAGGGGGGCAGGGGGCGAGAGCTCCTACAATGAGCAGTTCTTC
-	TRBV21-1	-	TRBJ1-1	CASSKRDRGRSNTEAFF	TGTGCCAGCAGCAAAAGGGACAGGGGGCGGTCGAACACTGAAGCTTTCTTT
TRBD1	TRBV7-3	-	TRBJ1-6	CASPGGQAYNSPLHF	TGTGCCAGTCCGGGGGGACAGGCCTATAATTCACCCCTCCACTTT
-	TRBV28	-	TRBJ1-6	CASSLRPRGNSPLHF	TGTGCCAGCAGTTTACGTCCCAGGGGTAATTCACCCCTCCACTTT
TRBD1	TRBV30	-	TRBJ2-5	CAWSGSTGVWETQYF	TGTGCCTGGAGTGGGAGTACAGGGGTCTGGGAGACCCAGTACTTC
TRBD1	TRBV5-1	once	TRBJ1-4	CASSWGQGSATNEKLFF	TGCGCCAGCAGCTGGGGACAGGGGTCCGCAACTAATGAAAAACTGTTTTTT
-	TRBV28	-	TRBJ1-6	CASSFRRHDNSPLHF	TGTGCCAGCAGTTTTCGGCGACACGATAATTCACCCCTCCACTTT
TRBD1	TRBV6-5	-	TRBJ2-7	CASSYFPDRTTYEQYF	TGTGCCAGCAGTTACTTCCCGGACAGGACCACCTACGAGCAGTACTTC
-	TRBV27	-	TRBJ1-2	CASSLSRGGGYGYTF	TGTGCCAGCAGTTTATCGAGGGGAGGCGGCTATGGCTACACCTTC
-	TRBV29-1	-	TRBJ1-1	CSVHRGGNTEAFF	TGCAGCGTCCACCGGGGGGGGAACACTGAAGCTTTCTTT